The T cell receptor (beta chain) under discussion was sequenced for a study of control samples from healthy donors and cancer patients. Assay used: immunoSEQ multiplex PCR; TCRdb lists only in-frame clones, some missing. The repertoire consists of roughly 55,000 clones, with about 96% occurring once and the leading ten covering 1.1%. This TCR came from a woman aged 18 to 35 in good health. Sequenced: blood.

The CDR3 region is CSAREDYGQFF. DNA of the CDR3: TGCAGTGCTAGGGAGGACTACGGGCAGTTCTTC. This chain connects TRBV20-1 to TRBJ2-1, with D perhaps TRBD2 (6 bases). This CDR3 comprises 11 residues. V lost 3 bases to trimming and J lost 12 bases, with 12 bases between them. CDR1 and CDR2 from the germline V gene are DFQATT and SNEGSKA (reference sequence).